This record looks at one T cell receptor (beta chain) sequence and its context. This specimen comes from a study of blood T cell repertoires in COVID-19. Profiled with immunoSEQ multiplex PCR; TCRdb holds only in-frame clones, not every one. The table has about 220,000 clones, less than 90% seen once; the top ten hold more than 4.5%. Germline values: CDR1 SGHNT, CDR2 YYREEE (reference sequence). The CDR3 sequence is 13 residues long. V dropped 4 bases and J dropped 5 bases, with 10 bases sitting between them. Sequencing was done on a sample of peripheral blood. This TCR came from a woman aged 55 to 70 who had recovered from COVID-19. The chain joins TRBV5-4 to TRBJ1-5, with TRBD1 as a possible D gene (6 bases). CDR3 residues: CASSDRPYQPQHF. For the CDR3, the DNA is TGTGCCAGCAGCGACAGGCCTTATCAGCCCCAGCATTTT.